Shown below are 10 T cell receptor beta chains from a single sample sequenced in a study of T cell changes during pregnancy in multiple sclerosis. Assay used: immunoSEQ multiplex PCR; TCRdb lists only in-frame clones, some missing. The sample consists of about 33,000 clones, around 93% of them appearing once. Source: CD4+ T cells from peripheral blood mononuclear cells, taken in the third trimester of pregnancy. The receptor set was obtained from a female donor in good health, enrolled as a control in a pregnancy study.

The CDR3 reads CASSFTPGEETEAFF. The DNA of the CDR3 is TGTGCCAGCAGTTTCACTCCGGGGGAAGAGACTGAAGCTTTCTTT. The chain joins TRBV27 to TRBJ1-1; tentatively, D is TRBD1 (5 bases). The CDR3 is made up of 15 amino acids. The V end was cut by 3 bases, the J end by 5 bases, with 16 bases between. The germline CDR1 and CDR2 sequences are MNHEY and SMNVEV (reference sequence).

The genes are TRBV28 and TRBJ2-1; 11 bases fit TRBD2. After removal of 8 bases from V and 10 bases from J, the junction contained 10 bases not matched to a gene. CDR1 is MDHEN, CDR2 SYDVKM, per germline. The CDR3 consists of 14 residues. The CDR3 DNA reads TGTGCCAGCGTATATAGCGGGGGGGCGACGGAGCAGTTCTTC. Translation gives CASVYSGGATEQFF.

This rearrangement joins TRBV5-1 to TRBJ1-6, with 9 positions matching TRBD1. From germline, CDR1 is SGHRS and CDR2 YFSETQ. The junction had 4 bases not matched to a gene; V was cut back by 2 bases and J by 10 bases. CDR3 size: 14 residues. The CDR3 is CASSFGTGRSPLHF. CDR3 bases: TGCGCCAGCAGCTTCGGGACAGGGCGGTCACCCCTCCACTTT.

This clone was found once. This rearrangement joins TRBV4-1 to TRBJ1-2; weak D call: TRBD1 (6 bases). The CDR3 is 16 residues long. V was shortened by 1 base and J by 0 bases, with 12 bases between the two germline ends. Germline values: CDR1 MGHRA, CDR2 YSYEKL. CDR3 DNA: TGCGCCAGCAGCCAAGTGGGGGCCCAAGCTAACTATGGCTACACCTTC. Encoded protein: CASSQVGAQANYGYTF.

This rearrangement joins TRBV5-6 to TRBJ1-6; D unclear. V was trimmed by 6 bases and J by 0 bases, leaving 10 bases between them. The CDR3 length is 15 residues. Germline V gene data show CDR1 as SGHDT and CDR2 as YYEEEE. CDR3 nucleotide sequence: TGTGCCAGCACCGTAGGGAGCTCCTATAATTCACCCCTCCACTTT. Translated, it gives CASTVGSSYNSPLHF.

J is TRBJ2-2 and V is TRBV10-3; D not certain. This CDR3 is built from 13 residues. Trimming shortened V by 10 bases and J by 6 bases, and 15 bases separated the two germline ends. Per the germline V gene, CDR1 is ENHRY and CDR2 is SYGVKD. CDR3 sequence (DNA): TGTGCCACCCTCGGTAGCTCGTCCGGGGAGCTGTTTTTT. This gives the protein CATLGSSSGELFF.

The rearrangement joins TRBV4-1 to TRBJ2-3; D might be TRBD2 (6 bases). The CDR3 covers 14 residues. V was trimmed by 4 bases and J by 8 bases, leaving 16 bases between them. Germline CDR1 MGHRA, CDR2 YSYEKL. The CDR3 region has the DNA TGCGCCAGCAGCCCCCAACCGGGAGCAGGTACGCAGTATTTT. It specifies CASSPQPGAGTQYF.

CDR3 region: CASSLAGRTSGTEQFF. In nucleotides, the CDR3 is TGTGCCAGCAGCTTGGCGGGTCGGACTAGTGGGACCGAGCAGTTCTTC. V and J are TRBV5-4 and TRBJ2-1, with 7 bases aligning to TRBD2. Germline assignment: CDR1 SGHNT and CDR2 YYREEE (reference sequence). The CDR3 loop spans 16 amino acids. The junction had 13 bases not matched to a gene; V was cut back by 0 bases and J by 10 bases.

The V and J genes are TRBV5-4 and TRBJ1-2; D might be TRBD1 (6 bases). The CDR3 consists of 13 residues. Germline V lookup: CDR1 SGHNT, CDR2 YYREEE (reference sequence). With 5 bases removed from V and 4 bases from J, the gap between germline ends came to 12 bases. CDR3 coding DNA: TGTGCCAGCAGACCGGACAGCATCTATGGCTACACCTTC. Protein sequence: CASRPDSIYGYTF. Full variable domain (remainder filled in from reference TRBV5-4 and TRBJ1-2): ETGVTQSPTHLIKTRGQQVTLRCSSQSGHNTVSWYQQALGQGPQFIFQYYREEENGRGNFPPRFSGLQFPNYSSELNVNALELDDSALYLCASRPDSIYGYTFGSGTRLTVV.

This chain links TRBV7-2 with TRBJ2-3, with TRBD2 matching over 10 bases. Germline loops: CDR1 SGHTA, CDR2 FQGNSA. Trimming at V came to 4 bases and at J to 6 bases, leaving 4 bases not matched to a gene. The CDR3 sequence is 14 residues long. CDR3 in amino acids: CASSSGLAVDTQYF. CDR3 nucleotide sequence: TGTGCCAGCAGCTCCGGACTAGCGGTTGATACGCAGTATTTT.